This TCR beta chain stems from a study of blood T cells in healthy people across ages. On the study more broadly: Per two T cells, about one barcoded beta molecule was captured through template switching.

This clonotype was seen a few times. The antigen is unknown. PCR was performed a second time for roughly 6 to 12 cycles using a sample-barcoded 5' primer and a J-beta primer mix. TCRdb processed the 5' RACE reads anew with MiXCR; each CDR3 protein has one entry. The sample records almost 550,000 distinct CDR3 sequences, more than 20% being singletons. The germline gives CDR1 SGHAT, CDR2 FQNNGV. Trimming removed 4 bases from V and 0 bases from J, with 16 bases in between. The CDR3 contains 16 residues. General study results and limits: In long-lived donors, naive CD4+ cell counts and diversity exceeded those of aged donors.

This same sample was also taken into another study, of T cells of mothers and their children. From that report: The donors comprised about six children and their three healthy Caucasian mothers. Maternal samples each gave over 8 million TCR beta CDR3 reads, and child samples roughly 3 million each.

V usage is TRBV11-2 and J usage is TRBJ2-7; D is possibly TRBD1 (6 bases). The sequenced sample was blood. This receptor was taken from a boy aged 10-17 years in good health. This CDR3 reads CASSSPGHPSSYEQYF. CDR3 DNA sequence: TGTGCCAGCAGCTCTCCGGGACACCCGAGCTCCTACGAGCAGTACTTC.